This TCR beta chain was sequenced for a study of coeliac disease. Germline V CDR1 and CDR2: MGHRA, YSYEKL. The CDR3 contains 14 residues. The V end lost 0 bases, the J end lost 4 bases, and 8 bases lay between the germline ends. The repertoire was sequenced with immunoSEQ multiplex PCR; TCRdb's copy has only in-frame clones and lacks some. The top ten hold 6.5% of the sample, which has almost 5,500 clones, roughly 58% seen once. The sequenced material came from intraepithelial lymphocytes from the gut. This chain uses TRBV4-1 with TRBJ2-3, with a weak D call TRBD1 (6 bases). The sequence came from a woman between 25 and 40 years old with active celiac disease. The DNA for the CDR3 is TGCGCCAGCAGCCAAGAGGGGGCCGCAGATACGCAGTATTTT. It encodes CASSQEGAADTQYF.